This TCR beta chain was sequenced during a study of cytomegalovirus exposure and HLA in healthy donors. On this clone itself: The antigen is not known.

The study ran its PCR with 60 Vbeta and 13 Jbeta primers. Sequencing used immunoSEQ multiplex PCR; TCRdb keeps in-frame clones, though not all of them. The sample's table shows approximately 120,000 clones. V lost 0 bases to trimming and J lost 1 base, with 23 bases between them. CDR1 SGDLS and CDR2 YYNGEE come from the germline V gene. The CDR3 consists of 20 residues. Regarding the study as a whole: Within an earlier analysis, most TCR beta V segments proved productive either about 90% or about 30% of the time. An ancestry cluster, one associated with Asian ancestry, reportedly showed fewer N-insertions than the approximately 670-donor mean in a later analysis. A list of 150 to 200 TCR beta chains associated with cytomegalovirus was given.

This rearrangement joins TRBV9 to TRBJ1-5; possibly TRBD1 for D (5 bases). Sequencing was carried out using PBMCs. The origin of this receptor is a man aged 25-45 years in good health and CMV-seronegative. CDR3 residues: CASSVVSGREGHKSNQPQHF. As DNA, the CDR3 is TGTGCCAGCAGCGTAGTCTCAGGAAGGGAGGGGCATAAAAGCAATCAGCCCCAGCATTTT.